The clone carrying this T cell receptor (beta chain) came up a few times. Antigen unknown. This sample is drawn from a study of identical twins. General study points: The analysis was cross-sectional rather than longitudinal within donors. Beta out-of-frame twin sharing showed a weaker excess. The study found excess low generation probability among twin-shared out-of-frame alpha sequences.

The donors were all healthy and Caucasian. TCRdb used MiXCR to reprocess the 5' RACE reads, holding one entry per CDR3 protein. The data contain 250,000 or so distinct CDR3 sequences, 6% to 8% of them singletons. This same sample was also taken into another study, of yellow fever vaccine responses in identical twins.

The TCR originated in a woman between 18 and 30 years old in good health. Sequencing used CD8+ T cells sorted from blood.

The DNA of the CDR3 is TGCGCCAGCAGCACGGACAGCCTATACAATGAGCAGTTCTTC. Translating it yields CASSTDSLYNEQFF. The chain recombines TRBV4-1 with TRBJ2-1; maybe TRBD1 (6 bases). This CDR3 contains 14 residues. V dropped 5 bases and J dropped 4 bases, with 12 bases sitting between them. Germline V CDR1 and CDR2: MGHRA, YSYEKL.